The rows below give T cell receptor beta chains drawn from one sample of a study of sequential checkpoint blockade in melanoma. Generated by immunoSEQ multiplex PCR, the TCRdb table keeps only in-frame clones and is missing some. Found here are under 6,000 clones, almost 80% of them singletons; the top ten hold roughly 53%. This specimen consisted of CD8+ T cells sorted from blood (inferred from file names), obtained from a patient given nivolumab and ipilimumab in sequence. All receptors come from a human donor with melanoma. Each CDR3 is given with its conserved first and last residue. The D gene is left open where the match is weak. The size field is filled for only some rows; it gives once, few, many or a size class.

TRBJ2-2	TRBD1	NA	TRBV7-9	CASSSGQTNTGELFF	TGTGCCAGCAGCTCGGGACAGACGAACACCGGGGAGCTGTTTTTT
TRBJ2-7	NA	NA	TRBV9	CASSPRGAGYEQYF	TGTGCCAGCAGCCCCCGGGGGGCGGGATACGAGCAGTACTTC
TRBJ1-3	NA	NA	TRBV27	CASSLRGTGNTIYF	TGTGCCAGCAGTTTAAGAGGAACTGGAAACACCATATATTTT
TRBJ2-7	NA	NA	TRBV9	CASSVGGGPEQYF	TGTGCCAGCAGCGTTGGGGGAGGACCCGAGCAGTACTTC
TRBJ1-1	NA	NA	TRBV4-3	CASSQDRRNTEAFF	TGCGCCAGCAGCCAAGATAGAAGGAACACTGAAGCTTTCTTT
TRBJ1-1	TRBD1	NA	TRBV7-6	CASSGTGGNTEAFF	TGTGCCAGCAGTGGGACAGGGGGAAACACTGAAGCTTTCTTT
TRBJ1-2	NA	NA	TRBV5-1	CASSLVQADGYTF	TGCGCCAGCAGCTTGGTCCAGGCCGATGGCTACACCTTC
TRBJ2-3	TRBD2	NA	TRBV4-2	CASSQTSGETDTQYF	TGTGCCAGCAGCCAGACTAGCGGAGAAACAGATACGCAGTATTTT
TRBJ2-1	TRBD2	few	TRBV7-8	CASSPRLADNNEQFF	TGTGCCAGCAGCCCCCGGCTAGCGGATAACAATGAGCAGTTCTTC
TRBJ2-1	TRBD2	NA	TRBV7-9	CASSSYSGGPHNEQFF	TGTGCCAGCAGCTCCTATAGCGGGGGGCCCCACAATGAGCAGTTCTTC
TRBJ2-7	NA	NA	TRBV6-1	CASSPQGSNTYEQYF	TGTGCCAGCAGTCCGCAGGGGTCTAACACCTACGAGCAGTACTTC